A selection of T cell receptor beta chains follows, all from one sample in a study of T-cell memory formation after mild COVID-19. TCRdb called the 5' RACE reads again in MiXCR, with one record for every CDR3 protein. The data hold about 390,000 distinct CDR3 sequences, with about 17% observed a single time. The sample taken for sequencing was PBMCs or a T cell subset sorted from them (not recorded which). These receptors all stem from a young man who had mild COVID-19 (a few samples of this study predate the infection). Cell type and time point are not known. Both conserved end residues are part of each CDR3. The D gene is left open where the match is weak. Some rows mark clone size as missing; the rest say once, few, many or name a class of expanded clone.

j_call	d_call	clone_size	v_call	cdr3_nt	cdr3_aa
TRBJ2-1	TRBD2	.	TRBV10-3	TGTGCCATCAGACGGACTAGCGGGGAAAGCTCCTACAATGAGCAGTTCTTC	CAIRRTSGESSYNEQFF
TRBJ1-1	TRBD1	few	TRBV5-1	TGCGCCAGCAGCGTGGGAAGGGGGCTAGGCACTGAAGCTTTCTTT	CASSVGRGLGTEAFF
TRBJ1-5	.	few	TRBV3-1	TGTGCCAGCAGCCAAGACAGGGAGAATCAGCCCCAGCATTTT	CASSQDRENQPQHF
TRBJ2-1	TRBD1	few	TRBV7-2	TGTGCCAGCAGCCCGGACAGGGTGGTTGAGCAGTTCTTC	CASSPDRVVEQFF
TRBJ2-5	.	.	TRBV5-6	TGTGCCAGCAGCTTGGTGGGCTCCATCGAGTTC	CASSLVGSIEF
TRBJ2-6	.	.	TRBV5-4	TGTGCCAGCAGCTTGGACAGACCTGGGGCCAACGTCCTGACTTTC	CASSLDRPGANVLTF
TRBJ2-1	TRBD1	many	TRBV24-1	TGTGCCACCAGTGATGGGTCCGGGACAGCGAGCTCCTACAATGAGCAGTTCTTC	CATSDGSGTASSYNEQFF
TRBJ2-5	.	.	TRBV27	TGTGCCAGCAGTGCTTCCCAAGAGACCCAGTACTTC	CASSASQETQYF
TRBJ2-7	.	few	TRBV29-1	TGCAGCGTCCGGTACGAAGGGTTGGAACAGTACTTC	CSVRYEGLEQYF
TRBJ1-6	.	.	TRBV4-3	TGCGCCAGCAGCCTGCAGGGGACGGGTTCACCCCTCCACTTT	CASSLQGTGSPLHF
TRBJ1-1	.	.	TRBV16	TGTGCCAGCAGCAAACCCGGGACGGGCGAAGCTTTCTTT	CASSKPGTGEAFF
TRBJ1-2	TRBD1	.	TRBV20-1	TGCAGTGCTAGAGATATAGGCAGGGGGCAGAGCTATGGCTACACCTTC	CSARDIGRGQSYGYTF
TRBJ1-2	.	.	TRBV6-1	TGTGCCAGCAGTGAAGAGGCCCGAGGGGCGGGGGGCTACACCTTC	CASSEEARGAGGYTF
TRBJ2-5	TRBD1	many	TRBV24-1	TGTGCCACCAGTGATTCGAACGGACAGGTCGGGACCCAGTACTTC	CATSDSNGQVGTQYF
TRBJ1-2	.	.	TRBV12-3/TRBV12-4	TGTGCCAGCAGTCCGTCCAGGGGCCAAGGCTACACCTTC	CASSPSRGQGYTF
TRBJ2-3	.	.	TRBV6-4	TGTGCCAGCAGTGACTCGCCTAGCACCGACACAGATACGCAGTATTTT	CASSDSPSTDTDTQYF
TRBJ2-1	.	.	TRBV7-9	TGTGCCAGCAGCTCTAAGAGGACCGTCGAGAAGGATGAGCAGTTCTTC	CASSSKRTVEKDEQFF
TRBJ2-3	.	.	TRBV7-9	TGTGCCAGCAGCAAGGGACTTTTGGATACGCAGTATTTT	CASSKGLLDTQYF
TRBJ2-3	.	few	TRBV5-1	TGCGCCAGCAGAGCTCCGGGGCTCCCAGATACGCAGTATTTT	CASRAPGLPDTQYF
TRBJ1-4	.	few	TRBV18	TGTGCCAGCTCATCGACACCGGACACGTTGGGAACTAATGAAAAACTGTTTTTT	CASSSTPDTLGTNEKLFF
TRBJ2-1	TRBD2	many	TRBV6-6	TGTGCCAGCAGTTACTATTTCGGGGGGGTGTCCTACAATGAGCAGTTCTTC	CASSYYFGGVSYNEQFF
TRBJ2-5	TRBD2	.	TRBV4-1	TGCGCCAGCAGCCAGGGGACTTCGCCGGGGGGGCACGAGACCCAGTACTTC	CASSQGTSPGGHETQYF
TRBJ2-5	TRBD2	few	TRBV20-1	TGCAGTGCTAGAGTCCCTAGCGGCAAAGAGACCCAGTACTTC	CSARVPSGKETQYF
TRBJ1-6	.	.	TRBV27	TGTGCCAGCAGGGGCGGCAGCTATTCACCCCTCCACTTT	CASRGGSYSPLHF
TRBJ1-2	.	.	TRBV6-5	TGTGCCAGCAGTTACTCTAGAGGGGCCTATGGCTACACCTTC	CASSYSRGAYGYTF
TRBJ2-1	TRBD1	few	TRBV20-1	TGCAGTGCTAGATTCGGGACAGGGGGCAATGAGCAGTTCTTC	CSARFGTGGNEQFF
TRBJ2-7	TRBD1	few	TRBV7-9	TGTGCCAGCAGCTCTAGACAGGGGGGCCCTTACGAGCAGTACTTC	CASSSRQGGPYEQYF
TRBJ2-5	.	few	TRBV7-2	TGTGCCAGCAGCTTAGGGGCGGGGGCCCAAGAGACCCAGTACTTC	CASSLGAGAQETQYF
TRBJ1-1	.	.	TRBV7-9	TGTGCCAGCAGCTTGGGGTTCGGCGGGAACACTGAAGCTTTCTTT	CASSLGFGGNTEAFF
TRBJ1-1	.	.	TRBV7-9	TGTGCCAGCAGTTATGGGCCGGGACGGCGCATGAACACTGAAGCTTTCTTT	CASSYGPGRRMNTEAFF
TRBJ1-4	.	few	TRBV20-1	TGCAGTGCTTTGGCCGTCAGAACTAATGAAAAACTGTTTTTT	CSALAVRTNEKLFF